This TCR beta chain was identified during a study of blood T cell repertoires in COVID-19. In the authors' workflow: Reference gene primers were amplified, and this amplification served to estimate nucleated cell counts. Here immunoSEQ multiplex PCR was the method, and the copy in TCRdb shows in-frame clones only, minus some. That table furnishes V, J and clone size, whereas the DNA furnished D and trimming. This table holds approximately 300,000 clones, 80% to 95% found once. Germline lookup yields CDR1 SNHLY and CDR2 FYNNEI. V lost 2 bases and J 3 bases, leaving 5 bases between the germline ends. The CDR3 covers 12 residues.

The sequencing input was peripheral blood. The sequence was obtained from a woman in her thirties with COVID-19, enrolled during active disease. The rearrangement uses TRBV2 and TRBJ2-7; D gene ambiguous. The CDR3 nucleotides read TGTGCCAGCAGTGAATTCCACTACGAGCAGTACTTC. Translation: CASSEFHYEQYF.